Presented here are 26 T cell receptor beta chains from one specimen sequenced in a study of regulatory T cells in long-lasting Graves disease. Regarding time point: persistent/refractory GD, antithyroid drugs over 5 years with positive TRAb. The TCR library used RNA extracted from PBMCs. Library construction for TCR beta used iRepertoire HTBI primers and Arm-PCR of CDR3 regions. In TCRdb, the multiplex PCR reads were re-called with MiXCR into one record per CDR3 protein. The sample records hundreds of thousands of distinct CDR3 sequences, under 25% being singletons. Here the sequenced sample was peripheral blood mononuclear cells (PBMCs), taken when the disease was refractory, from a patient treated with antithyroid drugs. Receptors originate from a female donor with Graves disease.

Many counts were recorded for this clonotype. The chain carries TRBV28 and TRBJ1-2, with D perhaps TRBD1 (6 bases). CDR3 length: 15 amino acids. CDR1 is MDHEN, CDR2 SYDVKM, per germline. V was trimmed by 4 bases and J by 3 bases, leaving 15 bases between them. The CDR3 DNA is TGTGCCAGCAGTTCATCCCCCGCAGGGGACTATGGCTACACCTTC. Its protein product is CASSSSPAGDYGYTF.

The V gene is TRBV27, the J gene TRBJ1-2, with D possibly being TRBD1 (6 bases). Trimming pared 2 bases from V and 1 base from J, leaving 14 bases between. Germline CDR1 reads MNHEY; CDR2 reads SMNVEV (reference sequence). The CDR3 is made up of 16 amino acids. As DNA, the CDR3 is TGTGCCAGCAGTTTACTTCGGGGGGCTTATAACTATGGCTACACCTTC. Its protein product is CASSLLRGAYNYGYTF.

Turning to this clonotype: This sequence may be a read error, since a much larger clone differs from it by one base. The chain joins TRBV12-3 or TRBV12-4 to TRBJ1-5; 7 bases line up with TRBD1. The CDR3 totals 14 residues. The CDR3: CASGFGQGVQPQHF. The CDR3 nucleotides read TGTGCCAGCGGTTTTGGGCAGGGGGTTCAGCCCCAGCATTTT.

The chain has TRBV24-1 and TRBJ1-5, with D tentatively TRBD1 (5 bases). Per germline, CDR1 KGHDR and CDR2 SFDVKD. The CDR3 is 14 residues long. Trimming pared 9 bases from V and 4 bases from J, leaving 15 bases between. The CDR3 is CATGASGLNQPQHF. CDR3 DNA sequence: TGTGCCACCGGGGCGTCAGGGCTTAATCAGCCCCAGCATTTT.

This clonotype was detected ten times or more. The rearrangement joins TRBV7-3 to TRBJ2-2; 10 bases agree with TRBD1. This CDR3 has 16 residues. V lost 3 bases, J lost 5 bases, and 6 bases stayed unmatched. From germline, CDR1 is SGHTA and CDR2 FQGTGA. For the CDR3, the DNA is TGTGCCAGCAGCTTGGACAGGGGGGGAGGTACCGGGGAGCTGTTTTTT. This codes for CASSLDRGGGTGELFF.

This clonotype was picked up many times. This chain links TRBV28 with TRBJ1-1; 7 bases align to TRBD1. V gave up 1 base and J gave up 2 bases; unmatched junction bases: 19. The CDR3 is 20 amino acids. The germline V gene encodes CDR1 MDHEN and CDR2 SYDVKM. The CDR3 loop reads CASSLSLLGAPRGLNTEAFF. CDR3 DNA sequence: TGTGCCAGCAGTTTATCGCTACTAGGGGCCCCGAGGGGGCTTAACACTGAAGCTTTCTTT.

The chain combines TRBV28 with TRBJ2-6; no definite D call. V dropped 5 bases and J dropped 0 bases, with 11 bases sitting between them. This CDR3 is 16 amino acids long. Per germline, CDR1 MDHEN and CDR2 SYDVKM. The CDR3 sequence is CASSLSLLSGANVLTF. For the CDR3, the DNA is TGTGCCAGCAGTCTCAGTCTTCTCTCTGGGGCCAACGTCCTGACTTTC.

This clonotype was counted ten times or more. V gene TRBV30 combines with J gene TRBJ1-1; 8 nucleotides align to TRBD1. The CDR3 totals 13 residues. CDR1 and CDR2 from the germline V gene are GTSNPN and SVGIG (reference sequence). The ends lost 0 bases at V and 7 bases at J; junction bases unmatched: 4. CDR3 in amino acids: CAWSVGTGLEAFF. In DNA, the CDR3 is TGTGCCTGGAGTGTAGGGACAGGACTTGAAGCTTTCTTT.

For the CDR3, the DNA is TGTGCCAGCAGGGGCGGGGAGCTGTTTTTT. Protein product: CASRGGELFF. V and J are TRBV27 and TRBJ2-2; no definite D call. The V gene lost 6 bases and the J gene lost 7 bases, with 3 bases spanning the gap. The germline V gene has CDR1 MNHEY and CDR2 SMNVEV (reference sequence). The CDR3 extends over 10 amino acids.

On this clonotype: The CDR3 ends on some other residue instead of the conserved phenylalanine or tryptophan, so this is likely a read error. The chain joins TRBV19 to TRBJ2-7; TRBD2 is a possible D gene (6 bases). Germline V lookup: CDR1 LNHDA, CDR2 SQIVND (reference sequence). V lost 6 bases, J lost 3 bases, and 9 bases lay in between. This CDR3 comprises 12 residues. CDR3 loop: CASSLSGYEQYS. CDR3 DNA sequence: TGTGCCAGTAGCCTTAGCGGCTACGAGCAGTACTCC.

This clonotype was seen a few times. The V call is TRBV3-1, the J call TRBJ1-1; no clear D. The CDR3 has 12 residues. Germline CDR1 reads LGHDT; CDR2 reads YNNKEL (reference sequence). V lost 1 base and J lost 11, with 11 bases in between. CDR3 DNA sequence: TGTGCCAGCAGCCAAGCAAGGAGAGGTGCTTTCTTT. Translation: CASSQARRGAFF.

V gene TRBV28 combines with J gene TRBJ1-4; 9 nucleotides agree with TRBD1. The CDR3 has 14 amino acids. Looked up from germline, CDR1 is MDHEN and CDR2 is SYDVKM. V trimming: 2 bases; J trimming: 8 bases; junction bases outside the gene matches: 3. In nucleotides, the CDR3 is TGTGCCAGCAGTTTACTACAGGGGGCGGAAAAACTGTTTTTT. Translating it yields CASSLLQGAEKLFF.

This clonotype was seen a handful of times. This rearrangement joins TRBV24-1 to TRBJ2-5; D might be TRBD1 (7 bases). The V gene's germline CDR1 is KGHDR and CDR2 SFDVKD. This CDR3 has 15 amino acids. The V and J ends lost 3 bases and 4 bases respectively, with 14 bases between them. This chain's CDR3 is CATSDTYRGGETQYF. The CDR3, as DNA: TGTGCCACCAGTGATACCTACAGGGGAGGAGAGACCCAGTACTTC.

This clonotype was counted many times. V gene TRBV28 combines with J gene TRBJ1-1; possible D gene TRBD1, 5 bases. CDR1 and CDR2 (germline): MDHEN, SYDVKM. Trimming pared 2 bases from V and 6 bases from J, leaving 16 bases between. CDR3 length equals 15 residues. CDR3 DNA: TGTGCCAGCAGTTTACCCCGGGACCTGAGGGCTGAAGCTTTCTTT. It translates to CASSLPRDLRAEAFF.

There are a few counts of this clonotype. The chain links TRBV29-1 to TRBJ1-1; TRBD1 is a possible D gene (5 bases). Trimming stripped 7 bases from V and 3 bases from J, with 15 bases between. The V gene's germline CDR1 is SQVTM and CDR2 ANQGSEA. This CDR3 contains 13 residues. In nucleotides, the CDR3 is TGCAGCGCCTCAGGGTTCGTCGACACTGAAGCTTTCTTT. It translates to CSASGFVDTEAFF.

There are a few counts of this clonotype. The V gene is TRBV4-3, the J gene TRBJ2-2; no clear D. Trimming stripped 0 bases from V and 0 bases from J, with 11 bases between. Germline V lookup: CDR1 LGHNA, CDR2 YSLEER. The CDR3 contains 17 residues. CDR3 DNA sequence: TGCGCCAGCAGCCAAGAATTTGAACACCCGAACACCGGGGAGCTGTTTTTT. Its protein is CASSQEFEHPNTGELFF.

This clonotype was counted many times. The genes are TRBV12-3 or TRBV12-4 and TRBJ1-6, with 7 nucleotides matching TRBD1. The CDR3 consists of 14 residues. The junction had 3 bases not matched to a gene; V was cut back by 3 bases and J by 7 bases. CDR3 in amino acids: CASSLTGQNSPLHF. Here the CDR3 DNA reads TGTGCCAGCAGTTTGACAGGGCAAAATTCACCCCTCCACTTT.

The chain recombines TRBV5-1 with TRBJ1-2, with TRBD1 matching 9 bases. The CDR3 has 14 amino acids. From germline, CDR1 is SGHRS and CDR2 YFSETQ. V trimming: 0 bases; J trimming: 6 bases; junction bases outside the gene matches: 3. The CDR3 sequence is CASSLGDRANGYTF. The CDR3 DNA reads TGCGCCAGCAGCTTGGGGGACAGGGCGAATGGCTACACCTTC.

The chain has TRBV4-2 and TRBJ1-1; D is unclear. CDR3 length equals 13 residues. V shed 4 bases and J shed 12 bases, with 18 bases lying between them. Germline CDR1 and CDR2: LGHNA and YNFKEQ. The CDR3 sequence: CASSPSLEKAPFF. CDR3 DNA sequence: TGTGCCAGCAGCCCCTCCTTAGAAAAGGCACCTTTCTTT.

This clonotype was counted a few times. This may stem from a read error, because a much larger clone lies one nucleotide away. The CDR3 sequence is CASSSANRGLNSPLHF. CDR3 sequence (DNA): TGCGCCAGCAGCTCCGCTAACAGGGGCTTAAATTCACCCCTCCACTTT. This chain uses TRBV5-1 with TRBJ1-6; TRBD1 agrees at 7 bases. The trim removed 3 bases at V and 7 bases at J, leaving 10 bases unmatched. Germline loops: CDR1 SGHRS, CDR2 YFSETQ. The CDR3 is 16 residues long.

V is TRBV7-2 and J is TRBJ2-5; TRBD1 matches at 9 bases. Per germline, CDR1 SGHTA and CDR2 FQGNSA. J was trimmed by 3 bases and V by 4 bases; bases with no gene match: 3. This CDR3 region has 14 residues. The CDR3 DNA follows: TGTGCCAGCAGCTGGCGGACAGGGGAAGAGACCCAGTACTTC. This gives the protein CASSWRTGEETQYF.

This clonotype was counted many times. J is TRBJ2-5 and V is TRBV12-3 or TRBV12-4, with D perhaps matching TRBD1 (7 bases). V lost 2 bases, J lost 5 bases, and 15 bases lay in between. CDR3 length: 15 residues. The CDR3 sequence is CASSLYYRGGETQYF. CDR3 bases: TGTGCCAGCAGTTTATATTACAGGGGAGGCGAGACCCAGTACTTC.

This clonotype has at least ten counts. This chain links TRBV2 with TRBJ1-4; possibly TRBD1 for D (5 bases). Germline V gene lookup returns CDR1 SNHLY and CDR2 FYNNEI. The CDR3 is 14 amino acids. The V gene lost 3 bases and the J gene lost 0 bases, with 5 bases spanning the gap. CDR3 sequence reads: CASSEGATNEKLFF. Here the CDR3 DNA reads TGTGCCAGCAGTGAGGGGGCAACTAATGAAAAACTGTTTTTT.

This clonotype has ten or more counts. The CDR3 sequence is CASRSRNGGGSPLHF. The DNA of the CDR3 is TGTGCCAGCAGATCCCGCAACGGGGGCGGTTCACCCCTCCACTTT. The chain uses TRBV12-3 or TRBV12-4 and TRBJ1-6, with D tentatively TRBD1 (6 bases). The CDR3 has 15 amino acids. V shed 6 bases and J shed 9 bases, with 18 bases lying between them.

The chain joins TRBV19 to TRBJ1-1; D is undetermined. CDR3 length: 14 amino acids. In germline, CDR1 is LNHDA, CDR2 SQIVND (reference sequence). Trimming took 6 bases from V and 1 from J, leaving 12 bases between them. CDR3 sequence reads: CASSPSFKNTEAFF. The CDR3 DNA reads as TGTGCCAGTAGCCCCTCCTTCAAGAACACTGAAGCTTTCTTT.

On this clonotype: One end of the junction does not line up with germline, which may come from a read error. J is TRBJ1-4 and V is TRBV4-1; D is possibly TRBD1 (5 bases). This CDR3 has 16 amino acids. Per germline, CDR1 MGHRA and CDR2 YSYEKL. The CDR3 loop reads CASSQDGGGTNEKLLF. In DNA form, the CDR3 reads TGCGCCAGCAGCCAAGATGGGGGAGGCACTAATGAAAAACTGCTTTTT.